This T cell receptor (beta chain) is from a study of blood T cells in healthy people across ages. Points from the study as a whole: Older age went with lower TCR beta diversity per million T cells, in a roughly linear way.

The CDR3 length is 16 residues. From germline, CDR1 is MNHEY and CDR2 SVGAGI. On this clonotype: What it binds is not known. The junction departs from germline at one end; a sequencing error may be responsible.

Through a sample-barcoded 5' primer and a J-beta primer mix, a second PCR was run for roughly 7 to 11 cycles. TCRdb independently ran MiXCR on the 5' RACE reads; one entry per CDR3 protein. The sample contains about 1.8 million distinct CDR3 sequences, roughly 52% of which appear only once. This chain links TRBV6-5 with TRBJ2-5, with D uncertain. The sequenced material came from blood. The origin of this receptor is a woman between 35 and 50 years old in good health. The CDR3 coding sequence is TGTGCCAGCAGTTACGTGACTCTTGGGCACCAAGAGACCCTGTACTTC. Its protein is CASSYVTLGHQETLYF.